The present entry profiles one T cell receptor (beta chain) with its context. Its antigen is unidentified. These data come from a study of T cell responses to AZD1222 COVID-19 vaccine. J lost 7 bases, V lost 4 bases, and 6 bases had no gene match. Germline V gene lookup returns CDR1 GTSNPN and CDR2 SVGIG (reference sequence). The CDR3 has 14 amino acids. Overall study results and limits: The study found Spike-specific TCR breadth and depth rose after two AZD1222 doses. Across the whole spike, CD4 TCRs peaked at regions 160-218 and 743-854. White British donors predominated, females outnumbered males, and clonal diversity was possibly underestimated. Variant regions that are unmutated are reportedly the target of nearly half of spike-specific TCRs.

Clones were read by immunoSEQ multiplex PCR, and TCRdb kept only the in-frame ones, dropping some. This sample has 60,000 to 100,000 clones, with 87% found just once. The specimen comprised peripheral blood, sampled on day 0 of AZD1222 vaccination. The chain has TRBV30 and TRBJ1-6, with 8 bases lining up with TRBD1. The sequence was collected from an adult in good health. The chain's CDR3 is CAWNPGTGNSPLHF. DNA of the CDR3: TGTGCCTGGAACCCCGGGACAGGCAATTCACCCCTCCACTTT.